The 3 T cell receptor beta chains in this list originate from one sample, sequenced in a study of T cells after yellow fever vaccination. From the 5' RACE reads, TCRdb called clonotypes with MiXCR, one entry per CDR3 protein. The sample carries 310,000 or so distinct CDR3 sequences, 6.5% to 8.5% recorded once. The input for sequencing was PBMCs, taken about 49 days after the first yellow fever vaccination. Receptors originate from a man aged 18 to 29 who received the YFV17D yellow fever vaccine.

This clonotype was picked up a small number of times. This chain's CDR3 is CASTVQGAGGGDTGELFF. The DNA of the CDR3 is TGTGCCAGCACCGTACAGGGAGCGGGGGGCGGGGACACCGGGGAGCTGTTTTTT. The rearrangement uses TRBV6-1 and TRBJ2-2; 9 positions agree with TRBD2. Trimming removed 7 bases from V and 3 bases from J; junction bases left unmatched: 15. Germline CDR1 and CDR2: MNHNS and SASEGT. The CDR3 has 18 amino acids.

The V gene is TRBV30, the J gene TRBJ1-2; tentatively, D is TRBD1 (6 bases). The V gene's germline CDR1 is GTSNPN and CDR2 SVGIG (reference sequence). Trimming took 4 bases from V and 4 from J, leaving 13 bases between them. The length of the CDR3 is 13 residues. CDR3 coding DNA: TGTGCCTGGACTTCCGGGACAATCTATGGCTACACCTTC. Its protein is CAWTSGTIYGYTF.

This clonotype showed up just a few times. The V gene is TRBV4-3, the J gene TRBJ2-3; TRBD2 aligns across 7 bases. Germline V gives CDR1 LGHNA, CDR2 YSLEER. The J segment lost 1 base and the V segment lost 11 bases, leaving 6 bases of the junction unmatched. The CDR3 sequence is 13 residues long. The CDR3 coding sequence is TGCGCCTCCCGGGGGGAACGCACAGATACGCAGTATTTT. This codes for CASRGERTDTQYF.